This is a list of T cell receptor beta chains from one sample in a study of shared clonotypes between healthy human individuals. Using immunoSEQ multiplex PCR, the repertoire was profiled, and TCRdb retains in-frame clones only, with some absent. Of some 660,000 clones detected, around 73% appear once; the ten largest clones hold under 2%. Sequenced material: memory CD4+ T cells sorted from blood. The receptor set was obtained from a woman aged 25 to 45 in good health. Both conserved end residues are part of each CDR3. A D gene is named only where the DNA matches it firmly. Only some rows state a clone size, as once, few, many or a class for expanded clones.

j_call | d_call | v_call | clone_size | cdr3_nt | cdr3_aa
TRBJ2-3 | NA | TRBV29-1 | many | TGCAGCGTTGAATCCGGGGGTGCAGATACGCAGTATTTT | CSVESGGADTQYF
TRBJ1-4 | TRBD1 | TRBV4-1 | few | TGCGCCAGCAGCCAAGGGCGGACAGGGACTAATGAAAAACTGTTTTTT | CASSQGRTGTNEKLFF
TRBJ2-7 | NA | TRBV6-5 | many | TGTGCCAGCAGGTCGACGGACACCTACGAGCAGTACTTC | CASRSTDTYEQYF
TRBJ2-5 | NA | TRBV4-1 | NA | TGCGCCAGCAGCCCACCCCCCTGGACTCCCGGAGGGGAGACCCAGTACTTC | CASSPPPWTPGGETQYF
TRBJ1-1 | NA | TRBV5-6 | NA | TGTGCCAGCAGCTTCGGGGCGGGGGACACTGAAGCTTTCTTT | CASSFGAGDTEAFF
TRBJ2-7 | NA | TRBV28 | NA | TGTGCCAGCAGTCCGACGGGTGCACCCCCCTCCTACGAGCAGTACTTC | CASSPTGAPPSYEQYF
TRBJ2-7 | TRBD2 | TRBV29-1 | NA | TGCAGCGTTGTTGCTAGCGGGAGGGAAGGCTCCTACGAGCAGTACTTC | CSVVASGREGSYEQYF
TRBJ1-2 | TRBD1 | TRBV28 | NA | TGTGCCAGCAGGGGCGGCGGGCAGGGGGATGGCTACACCTTC | CASRGGGQGDGYTF
TRBJ2-7 | TRBD1 | TRBV28 | once | TGTGCCAGCAGCTCCCCCCCGGGACAGGGAACCTACGAGCAGTACTTC | CASSSPPGQGTYEQYF
TRBJ1-2 | NA | TRBV27 | many | TGTGCCAGCAGTATCGGGACCTCGGCAAGCTACACCTTC | CASSIGTSASYTF
TRBJ1-2 | NA | TRBV29-1 | NA | TGCAGCGCCGACGACAGGCACTATGGCTACACCTTC | CSADDRHYGYTF
TRBJ2-7 | TRBD2 | TRBV4-1 | NA | TGCGCCAGCAGCCAAGCGGGAGGTTTTGAGCAGTACTTC | CASSQAGGFEQYF
TRBJ2-7 | TRBD1 | TRBV11-2 | NA | TGTGCCAGCAGCTTAGACAGGGGGAACTCCTACGAGCAGTACTTC | CASSLDRGNSYEQYF
TRBJ1-1 | NA | TRBV18 | few | TGTGCCAGCTCAACCAGGGACTCCGACACTGAAGCTTTCTTT | CASSTRDSDTEAFF
TRBJ1-1 | NA | TRBV19 | NA | TGTGCCAGTACCAGGCCCAAAGGACAGAACATGAACACTGAAGCTTTCTTT | CASTRPKGQNMNTEAFF
TRBJ2-1 | NA | TRBV11-3 | many | TGTGCCAGCAGCTCGACTATTTTCAATGAGCAGTTCTTC | CASSSTIFNEQFF
TRBJ2-5 | TRBD1 | TRBV28 | NA | TGTGCCAGCAGTTTAAGGACAGGGGCCTCCCCGTACCAAGAGACCCAGTACTTC | CASSLRTGASPYQETQYF
TRBJ2-1 | TRBD2 | TRBV6-5 | NA | TGTGCCAGCAGCAAACAGCGGGATTCCTACAATGAGCAGTTCTTC | CASSKQRDSYNEQFF
TRBJ2-3 | NA | TRBV19 | NA | TGTGCCAGTAGTATAGATTTACGTCCCCGTGGCACAGATACGCAGTATTTT | CASSIDLRPRGTDTQYF
TRBJ2-2 | NA | TRBV19 | NA | TGTGCCAGTAGTAACCCCCCCGTCGGGGGCGGGGAGCTGTTTTTT | CASSNPPVGGGELFF
TRBJ1-1 | TRBD1 | TRBV5-1 | NA | TGCGCCAGCAGCCCCGTCGACAGGGTAAACACTGAAGCTTTCTTT | CASSPVDRVNTEAFF
TRBJ2-7 | TRBD1 | TRBV30 | NA | TGTGCCTGGGGGGACAGGGGGACACCCTACGAGCAGTACTTC | CAWGDRGTPYEQYF
TRBJ2-5 | NA | TRBV12-5 | NA | TGTGCTAGTGGTCCGGGGTCAGCTAAAGAGACCCAGTACTTC | CASGPGSAKETQYF
TRBJ2-2 | TRBD2 | TRBV5-4 | NA | TGTGCCAGCGGGAGGGGAAACACCGGGGAGCTGTTTTTT | CASGRGNTGELFF
TRBJ2-3 | NA | TRBV27 | NA | TGTGCCAGCAGTAAGACAGGAGCCGGGACGCAGTATTTT | CASSKTGAGTQYF
TRBJ2-2 | TRBD1 | TRBV4-2 | many | TGTGCCAGCAGCCAAGAGGGACAGGGGGCTGCCGGGGAGCTGTTTTTT | CASSQEGQGAAGELFF
TRBJ2-5 | TRBD2 | TRBV5-1 | NA | TGCGCCAGCAGCTTGGGCGGACTAGCGGGAGCAGAGACCCAGTACTTC | CASSLGGLAGAETQYF
TRBJ2-6 | NA | TRBV4-2 | few | TGTGCCAGCAGCCAAGGAGGTATGGGGGCGCAGGGGGCCAACGTCCTGACTTTC | CASSQGGMGAQGANVLTF
TRBJ2-1 | TRBD2 | TRBV9 | NA | TGTGCCAGCAGCGTAGGAGGCGAGCGGGAGCCGGCAAATGAGCAGTTCTTC | CASSVGGEREPANEQFF
TRBJ2-7 | TRBD1 | TRBV27 | once | TGTGCCAGCAGTGGGACAGGGGGATCCCTCTACGAGCAGTACTTC | CASSGTGGSLYEQYF
TRBJ2-3 | NA | TRBV10-1 | NA | TGCGCCAGCAGTGTCGGGACAGATACGCAGTATTTT | CASSVGTDTQYF
TRBJ2-1 | TRBD2 | TRBV6-5 | few | TGTGCCAGCAGTAGCGGGAGGGGGGATGAGCAGTTCTTC | CASSSGRGDEQFF
TRBJ2-7 | TRBD1 | TRBV5-1 | NA | TGCGCCAGCAGCCTAGGGACAGGGTTTTACGAGCAGTACTTC | CASSLGTGFYEQYF
TRBJ2-4 | TRBD1 | TRBV29-1 | once | TGCAGCGTTGAGGGGACACCGGGACAGGGGTCAAACATTCAGTACTTC | CSVEGTPGQGSNIQYF
TRBJ1-1 | NA | TRBV19 | few | TGTGCCAGTAGTTTGACAGGGAACACTGAAGCTTTCTTT | CASSLTGNTEAFF
TRBJ2-5 | TRBD2 | TRBV27 | NA | TGTGCCAGCAGCCCTATGGGGTGGACTAGCGGGAGTGCACTACAAGAGACCCAGTACTTC | CASSPMGWTSGSALQETQYF
TRBJ2-3 | NA | TRBV25-1 | few | TGTGCCAGCAGGGGAAGCGAATTCACAGATACGCAGTATTTT | CASRGSEFTDTQYF
TRBJ1-2 | NA | TRBV5-1 | NA | TGCGCCAGCAGCACGGACGGAGGTAACTATGGCTACACCTTC | CASSTDGGNYGYTF
TRBJ1-1 | NA | TRBV29-1 | NA | TGCAGCGTAGGGAGGTCGGACACTGAAGCTTTCTTT | CSVGRSDTEAFF
TRBJ2-1 | NA | TRBV5-1 | NA | TGCGCCAGCAGCTTAACGACTAGTCCGGAGCAGTTCTTC | CASSLTTSPEQFF
TRBJ2-3 | NA | TRBV30 | NA | TGTGCCTGGAGTACACTGGGAGCGAAAGATACGCAGTATTTT | CAWSTLGAKDTQYF
TRBJ2-1 | TRBD2 | TRBV7-6 | NA | TGTGCCAGCAGCTTAGTATTGGGGGGAGGGCGGAATGAGCAGTTCTTC | CASSLVLGGGRNEQFF
TRBJ1-2 | NA | TRBV7-9 | once | TGTGCCAGCAGCCCTGGGTTTGGCTACACCTTC | CASSPGFGYTF
TRBJ1-1 | NA | TRBV6-1 | NA | TGTGCCAGCACTCCAGGTCCGGTCGGTGAAGCTTTCTTT | CASTPGPVGEAFF
TRBJ1-1 | NA | TRBV7-2 | many | TGTGCCAGCAGCCCCTTCGAGGGTGAAGCTTTCTTT | CASSPFEGEAFF
TRBJ1-5 | NA | TRBV21-1 | NA | TGTGCCAGCAGCAACCGTACGGCGGGCCAGCCCCAGCATTTT | CASSNRTAGQPQHF
TRBJ2-7 | TRBD2 | TRBV2 | NA | TGTGCCAGCACCACGACTAGCTCCGACGAGCAGTACTTC | CASTTTSSDEQYF
TRBJ2-3 | NA | TRBV6-5 | NA | TGTGCCAGCAGTTACGGCTCAGGGAAAACAGATACGCAGTATTTT | CASSYGSGKTDTQYF
TRBJ1-1 | NA | TRBV6-7 | NA | TGTGCCAGCAGTTACTCGATCGGGGACACTGAAGCTTTCTTT | CASSYSIGDTEAFF
TRBJ2-7 | TRBD1 | TRBV6-5 | few | TGTGCCAGCAGTTACCCGATTGGGACAGCCTACGAGCAGTACTTC | CASSYPIGTAYEQYF
TRBJ1-5 | NA | TRBV14 | NA | TGTGCCAGCAGCCGAGACAATCAGCCCCAGCATTTT | CASSRDNQPQHF